The 25 T cell receptor beta chains below come from one sample, sequenced in a study of T-cell memory formation after mild COVID-19. TCRdb called the 5' RACE reads again in MiXCR, with one record for every CDR3 protein. Here the sample spans 250,000 or so distinct CDR3 sequences, about 20% being singletons. Material for sequencing was PBMCs or a T cell subset sorted from them (not recorded which). The origin of the receptors is a man younger than 35 who had mild COVID-19 (a few samples of this study predate the infection). Cell type and time point are not known.

The chain has TRBV7-2 and TRBJ1-2, with 9 bases fitting TRBD1. Germline CDR1 reads SGHTA; CDR2 reads FQGNSA. J was trimmed by 8 bases and V by 1 base; bases with no gene match: 14. The CDR3 runs to 17 residues. The CDR3 DNA reads TGTGCCAGCAGCTTAGAGAAAGGGACAGGGACCTCTAGAGGCTACACCTTC. Protein sequence: CASSLEKGTGTSRGYTF. The full variable domain, its missing parts supplied by reference TRBV7-2 and TRBJ1-2, is GAGVSQSPSNKVTEKGKDVELRCDPISGHTALYWYRQSLGQGLEFLIYFQGNSAPDKSGLPSDRFSAERTGGSVSTLTIQRTQQEDSAVYLCASSLEKGTGTSRGYTFGSGTRLTVV.

This clonotype was recorded a few times. This chain joins TRBV9 and TRBJ2-3, with D perhaps being TRBD1 or TRBD2 (5 bases each). Trimming removed 2 bases from V and 6 bases from J, with 10 bases in between. CDR1 is SGDLS, CDR2 YYNGEE, per germline. The CDR3 consists of 13 residues. The CDR3 nucleotides read TGTGCCAGCAGCGTCGGGACCACGGATACGCAGTATTTT. Residues: CASSVGTTDTQYF.

This clonotype has ten or more counts. The chain joins TRBV4-3 to TRBJ2-3; TRBD2 agrees at 13 bases. Germline trimming cut 2 bases from V and 4 bases from J; bases unmatched to any gene: 0. This CDR3 comprises 15 residues. Germline V gene data show CDR1 as LGHNA and CDR2 as YSLEER. CDR3 sequence reads: CASSQTSGGADTQYF. CDR3 in DNA: TGCGCCAGCAGCCAAACTAGCGGGGGGGCAGATACGCAGTATTTT.

The table lists this clonotype with a few counts. The chain couples TRBV9 to TRBJ2-3; perhaps TRBD2 as D (6 bases). The germline V gene has CDR1 SGDLS and CDR2 YYNGEE. CDR3 length: 15 residues. V lost 2 bases to trimming and J lost 2 bases, with 12 bases between them. The CDR3 sequence is CASSVEGTHTDTQYF. The CDR3 DNA sequence: TGTGCCAGCAGCGTGGAGGGGACCCACACAGATACGCAGTATTTT. Full variable domain (rest looked up from reference TRBV9 and TRBJ2-3): DSGVTQTPKHLITATGQRVTLRCSPRSGDLSVYWYQQSLDQGLQFLIQYYNGEERAKGNILERFSAQQFPDLHSELNLSSLELGDSALYFCASSVEGTHTDTQYFGPGTRLTVL.

This clonotype was seen a handful of times. The chain links TRBV6-2 or TRBV6-3 to TRBJ2-7; TRBD2 matches 11 bases. CDR3 length: 15 amino acids. With 8 bases clipped from V and 0 bases from J, the junction kept 6 bases outside the gene matches. Germline values: CDR1 MNHEY, CDR2 SVGEGT. The CDR3 region has the DNA TGTGCCAGCGTACGACTAGCGGGAAGCTCCTACGAGCAGTACTTC. Residues: CASVRLAGSSYEQYF.

This chain uses TRBV7-2 with TRBJ2-2, with a possible D match to TRBD1 (6 bases). Germline values: CDR1 SGHTA, CDR2 FQGNSA. V was cut by 2 bases and J by 6 bases, with 25 bases left in between. This CDR3 has 19 residues. The CDR3 region has the DNA TGTGCCAGCAGCTTATTATTTACAGCAAGGGGGTCCGGGTCCGGGGAGCTGTTTTTT. Its translation is CASSLLFTARGSGSGELFF.

The gene calls are TRBV20-1 and TRBJ2-1; tentative D call: TRBD1 (5 bases). Germline CDR1 reads DFQATT; CDR2 reads SNEGSKA (reference sequence). The ends were cut back, 1 base at V and 3 bases at J, with 7 bases in the middle. CDR3 length: 13 amino acids. CDR3 loop: CSARGDSYNEQFF. The CDR3 nucleotides are TGCAGTGCTAGAGGTGACAGCTACAATGAGCAGTTCTTC.

This clonotype occurred a few times. The V and J genes are TRBV12-5 and TRBJ1-5; D unclear. The CDR3 covers 14 residues. Germline CDR1 LGHNT, CDR2 FRNRAP. Trimming left V 6 bases short and J 0 bases short, with 9 bases between. The CDR3 protein is CASGKGYSNQPQHF. CDR3 DNA sequence: TGTGCTAGTGGAAAGGGATATAGCAATCAGCCCCAGCATTTT.

This clonotype was seen only a few times. V is TRBV5-1 and J is TRBJ1-2; 7 positions match TRBD1. Germline V lookup: CDR1 SGHRS, CDR2 YFSETQ. CDR3 length: 13 residues. The V gene end was trimmed by 3 bases and the J gene end by 8 bases; junction bases not matched to a gene: 7. The CDR3 loop is CASSSGGGDGYTF. CDR3 DNA: TGCGCCAGCAGCTCAGGGGGTGGTGACGGCTACACCTTC.

The chain carries TRBV12-3 or TRBV12-4 and TRBJ1-2, with 9 bases matching TRBD1. The CDR3 contains 15 residues. V was pared by 6 bases and J by 7 bases, with 12 bases of the junction left unmatched. Here the CDR3 reads CASSIDRDRVRGYTF. CDR3 coding DNA: TGTGCCAGCAGCATAGACCGGGACAGGGTGCGTGGCTACACCTTC.

This chain joins TRBV9 and TRBJ2-6; tentatively, D is TRBD1 or TRBD2 (6 bases each). Trimming took off 1 base at V and 2 bases at J, with 10 bases between the two ends. The germline gives CDR1 SGDLS, CDR2 YYNGEE. CDR3 length equals 16 residues. The CDR3 protein is CASSVFGGPGANVLTF. The CDR3 nucleotides read TGTGCCAGCAGCGTATTTGGGGGGCCTGGGGCCAACGTCCTGACTTTC.

This clonotype came up a few times. This chain joins TRBV4-2 and TRBJ2-5; D is uncertain. CDR1 is LGHNA, CDR2 YNFKEQ, per germline. The CDR3 has 13 residues. Trimming shortened V by 2 bases and J by 5 bases, and 9 bases separated the two germline ends. CDR3 nucleotide sequence: TGTGCCAGCAGCCAACCCCTGGGGGAGACCCAGTACTTC. As protein: CASSQPLGETQYF.

The chain recombines TRBV28 with TRBJ2-7; tentatively, D is TRBD2 (5 bases). Deletions cut 8 bases from V and 4 bases from J, with 9 bases between. Germline CDR1 is MDHEN and CDR2 is SYDVKM. The CDR3 has 11 amino acids. The CDR3 sequence: CASGSSYEQYV. CDR3 DNA: TGTGCCAGCGGGAGTTCGTACGAGCAGTACGTC.

This clonotype was seen more than once but under ten times. The chain recombines TRBV5-1 with TRBJ1-1; possibly TRBD1 for D (6 bases). The germline gives CDR1 SGHRS, CDR2 YFSETQ. The CDR3 has 14 amino acids. V was shortened by 4 bases and J by 4 bases, with 14 bases between the two germline ends. CDR3 nucleotide sequence: TGCGCCAGCAGCACGGCACAGGGACCCACTGAAGCTTTCTTT. It translates to CASSTAQGPTEAFF.

The chain is built from TRBV12-3 or TRBV12-4 and TRBJ2-4; D remains ambiguous. CDR3 size: 15 residues. The V gene lost 6 bases and the J gene lost 2 bases, with 14 bases spanning the gap. CDR3 nucleotide sequence: TGTGCCAGCAGCCCGCCGGGCCCCTCCAAAAACATTCAGTACTTC. Its translation: CASSPPGPSKNIQYF.

The chain joins TRBV7-8 to TRBJ1-1, with a weak D call TRBD1 (6 bases). The V end was cut by 4 bases, the J end by 7 bases, with 16 bases between. This CDR3 is 14 amino acids long. Per the germline V gene, CDR1 is SGHVS and CDR2 is FQNEAQ. CDR3 region: CASSSQGQGVEAFF. The CDR3 coding sequence is TGTGCCAGCAGCTCCCAGGGGCAGGGCGTTGAAGCTTTCTTT.

J is TRBJ2-2 and V is TRBV7-2; D is perhaps TRBD2 (5 bases). The CDR3 has 15 amino acids. V shed 5 bases and J shed 1 base, with 11 bases lying between them. Germline CDR1 and CDR2: SGHTA and FQGNSA. Here the CDR3 reads CASSPLGVNTGELFF. The CDR3 DNA follows: TGTGCCAGCAGCCCCCTGGGAGTGAACACCGGGGAGCTGTTTTTT.

The V and J genes are TRBV24-1 and TRBJ2-1, with D perhaps TRBD1 (6 bases). V lost 7 bases, J lost 6 bases, and 15 bases lay in between. CDR1 is KGHDR, CDR2 SFDVKD, per germline. The CDR3 extends over 14 amino acids. The CDR3 here is CATSAAGVSNEQFF. The CDR3 DNA follows: TGTGCCACCAGCGCGGCAGGGGTAAGCAATGAGCAGTTCTTC.

The genes are TRBV5-5 and TRBJ1-1, with a tentative D call TRBD1 (5 bases). This CDR3 has 12 amino acids. Germline V gives CDR1 SGHKS, CDR2 YYEKEE (reference sequence). Trimming cost V 4 bases and J 4 bases, with 8 bases left between them. The CDR3 coding sequence is TGTGCCAGCAGCCCAGGGACCACTGAAGCTTTCTTT. Translated: CASSPGTTEAFF.

This clonotype was detected a few times. This sequence joins TRBV5-4 and TRBJ2-1; 9 bases agree with TRBD2. Germline CDR1 and CDR2: SGHNT and YYREEE (reference sequence). V lost 0 bases and J lost 0; bases outside the gene matches: 10. The length of the CDR3 is 19 residues. Here the CDR3 reads CASSLARGGKLGSYNEQFF. The CDR3 DNA follows: TGTGCCAGCAGCTTGGCGCGGGGGGGAAAGTTGGGCTCCTACAATGAGCAGTTCTTC. Using reference TRBV5-4 and TRBJ2-1 for the parts outside the CDR3, the full variable domain is ETGVTQSPTHLIKTRGQQVTLRCSSQSGHNTVSWYQQALGQGPQFIFQYYREEENGRGNFPPRFSGLQFPNYSSELNVNALELDDSALYLCASSLARGGKLGSYNEQFFGPGTRLTVL.

The sample holds a few counts of this clonotype. The chain is built from TRBV6-5 and TRBJ2-1, with 7 bases lining up with TRBD2. This CDR3 is 13 amino acids long. Germline V CDR1 and CDR2: MNHEY, SVGAGI. The J segment lost 4 bases and the V segment lost 6 bases, leaving 3 bases of the junction unmatched. CDR3 in DNA: TGTGCCAGCAGGCGCGGGAGTTACAATGAGCAGTTCTTC. It specifies CASRRGSYNEQFF.

Ten or more counts support this clonotype. CDR3 DNA sequence: TGTGCCAGCAGTCCTCCGGGACCCCTGTCCGAGCAGTACGTC. As protein: CASSPPGPLSEQYV. This chain links TRBV12-3 or TRBV12-4 with TRBJ2-7; D tentatively reads TRBD1 or TRBD2 (5 bases each). Between the trimmed V and J ends, which lost 5 bases and 6 bases, there was a span of 17 bases. CDR3 size: 14 residues.

This clonotype was found once. The chain has TRBV7-3 and TRBJ2-2; D gene uncertain. V lost 3 bases to trimming and J lost 7 bases, with 9 bases between them. Germline assignment: CDR1 SGHTA and CDR2 FQGTGA. This CDR3 region has 13 residues. CDR3: CASSLSAIGELFF. The CDR3 nucleotides are TGTGCCAGCAGCTTGAGCGCGATCGGGGAGCTGTTTTTT. The variable domain in full, with the rest retrieved from reference TRBV7-3 and TRBJ2-2, is GAGVSQTPSNKVTEKGKYVELRCDPISGHTALYWYRQSLGQGPEFLIYFQGTGAADDSGLPNDRFFAVRPEGSVSTLKIQRTERGDSAVYLCASSLSAIGELFFGEGSRLTVL.

This clonotype has just a few counts. The rearrangement links TRBV7-9 to TRBJ2-6; weak D call: TRBD2 (6 bases). Germline CDR1 is SEHNR and CDR2 is FQNEAQ (reference sequence). The CDR3 extends over 16 amino acids. V lost 6 bases and J 2 bases, leaving 14 bases between the germline ends. The DNA of the CDR3 is TGTGCCAGCAGGGGGACGTGGGGGGCTGGGGCCAACGTCCTGACTTTC. Its translation is CASRGTWGAGANVLTF.

In regard to this clonotype: A junction end diverges from the germline sequence, so it may reflect a read error. The chain carries TRBV7-7 and TRBJ2-3; 11 nucleotides agree with TRBD1. The germline gives CDR1 SSHAT, CDR2 FNYEAQ (reference sequence). The CDR3 totals 15 residues. Here the CDR3 reads CASSRGQGESDTQYF. In nucleotides, the CDR3 is TGTGCTAGCAGCAGGGGACAGGGGGAGTCAGATACGCAGTATTTT. Drawing the rest from reference TRBV7-7 and TRBJ2-3, the complete variable domain is GAGVSQSPRYKVTKRGQDVTLRCDPISSHATLYWYQQALGQGPEFLTYFNYEAQPDKSGLPSDRFSAERPEGSISTLTIQRTEQRDSAMYRCASSRGQGESDTQYFGPGTRLTVL.